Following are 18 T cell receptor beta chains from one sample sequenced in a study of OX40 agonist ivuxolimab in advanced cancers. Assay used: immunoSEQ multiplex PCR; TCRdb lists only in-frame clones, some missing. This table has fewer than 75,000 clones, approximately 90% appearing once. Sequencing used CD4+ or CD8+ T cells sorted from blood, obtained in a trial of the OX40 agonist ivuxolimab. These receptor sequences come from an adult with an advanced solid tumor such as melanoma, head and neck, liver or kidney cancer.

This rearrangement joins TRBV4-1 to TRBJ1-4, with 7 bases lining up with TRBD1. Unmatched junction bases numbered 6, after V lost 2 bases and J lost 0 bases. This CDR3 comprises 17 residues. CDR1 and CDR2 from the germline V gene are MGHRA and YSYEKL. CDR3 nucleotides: TGCGCCAGCAGCCAATTCCAACAGGGGCCAACTAATGAAAAACTGTTTTTT. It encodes CASSQFQQGPTNEKLFF.

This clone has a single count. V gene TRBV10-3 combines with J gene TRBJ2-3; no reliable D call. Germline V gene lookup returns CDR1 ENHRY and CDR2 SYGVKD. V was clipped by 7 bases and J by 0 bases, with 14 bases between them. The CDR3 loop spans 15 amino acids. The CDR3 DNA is TGTGCCATCACCGTAGGGCAGGATAGCACAGATACGCAGTATTTT. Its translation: CAITVGQDSTDTQYF.

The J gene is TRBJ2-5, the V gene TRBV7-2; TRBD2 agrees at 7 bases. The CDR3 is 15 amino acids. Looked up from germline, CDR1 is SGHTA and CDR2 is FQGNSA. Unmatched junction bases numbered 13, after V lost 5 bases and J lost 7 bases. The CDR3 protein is CASSTPTGGVATQYF. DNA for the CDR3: TGTGCCAGCAGCACCCCAACGGGGGGAGTCGCGACCCAGTACTTC.

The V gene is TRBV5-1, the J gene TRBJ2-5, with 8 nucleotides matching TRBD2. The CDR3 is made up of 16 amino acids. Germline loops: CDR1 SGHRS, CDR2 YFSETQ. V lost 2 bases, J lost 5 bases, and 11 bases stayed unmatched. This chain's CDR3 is CASSFGLGPGGETQYF. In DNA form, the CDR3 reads TGCGCCAGCAGCTTCGGGTTGGGACCGGGAGGGGAGACCCAGTACTTC.

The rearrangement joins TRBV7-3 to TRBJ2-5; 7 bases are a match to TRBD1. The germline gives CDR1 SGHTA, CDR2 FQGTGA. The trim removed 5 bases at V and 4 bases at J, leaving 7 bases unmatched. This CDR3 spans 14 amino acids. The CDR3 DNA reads TGTGCCAGCAGCGTAAACAGGGGCGTAGAGACCCAGTACTTC. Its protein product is CASSVNRGVETQYF. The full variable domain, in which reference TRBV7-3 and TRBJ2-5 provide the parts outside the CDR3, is GAGVSQTPSNKVTEKGKYVELRCDPISGHTALYWYRQSLGQGPEFLIYFQGTGAADDSGLPNDRFFAVRPEGSVSTLKIQRTERGDSAVYLCASSVNRGVETQYFGPGTRLLVL.

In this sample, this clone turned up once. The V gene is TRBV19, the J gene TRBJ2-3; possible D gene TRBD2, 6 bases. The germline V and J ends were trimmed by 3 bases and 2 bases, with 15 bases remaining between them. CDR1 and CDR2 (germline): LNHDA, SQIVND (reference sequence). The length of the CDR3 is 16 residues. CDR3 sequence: CASSIGGLQNTDTQYF. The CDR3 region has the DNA TGTGCCAGTAGTATTGGGGGACTCCAAAACACAGATACGCAGTATTTT. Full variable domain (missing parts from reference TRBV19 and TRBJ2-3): DGGITQSPKYLFRKEGQNVTLSCEQNLNHDAMYWYRQDPGQGLRLIYYSQIVNDFQKGDIAEGYSVSREKKESFPLTVTSAQKNPTAFYLCASSIGGLQNTDTQYFGPGTRLTVL.

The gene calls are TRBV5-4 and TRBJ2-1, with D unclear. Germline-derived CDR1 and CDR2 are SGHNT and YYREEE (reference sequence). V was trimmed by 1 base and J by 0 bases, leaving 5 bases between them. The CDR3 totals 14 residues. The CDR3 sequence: CASSLMSSYNEQFF. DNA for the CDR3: TGTGCCAGCAGCTTGATGAGCTCCTACAATGAGCAGTTCTTC.

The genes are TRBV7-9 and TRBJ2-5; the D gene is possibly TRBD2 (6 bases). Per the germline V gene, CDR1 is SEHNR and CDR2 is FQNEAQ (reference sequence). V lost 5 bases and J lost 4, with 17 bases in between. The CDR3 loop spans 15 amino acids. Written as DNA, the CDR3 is TGTGCCAGCAGCCCTAGATGGGGGGAAGGAGAGACCCAGTACTTC. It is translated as CASSPRWGEGETQYF.

CDR3 region: CASSPTSGTDTQYF. DNA of the CDR3: TGTGCCAGCAGTCCGACTAGCGGCACAGATACGCAGTATTTT. This chain joins TRBV6-1 and TRBJ2-3, with 8 bases aligning to TRBD2. J was trimmed by 1 base and V by 5 bases; bases with no gene match: 2. CDR3 size: 14 residues. Germline V lookup: CDR1 MNHNS, CDR2 SASEGT.

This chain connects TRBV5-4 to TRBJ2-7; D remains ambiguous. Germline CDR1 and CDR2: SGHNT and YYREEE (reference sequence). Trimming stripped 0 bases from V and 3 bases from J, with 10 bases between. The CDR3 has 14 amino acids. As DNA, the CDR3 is TGTGCCAGCAGCTTGGTGGCAGTAGACTACGAGCAGTACTTC. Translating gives CASSLVAVDYEQYF. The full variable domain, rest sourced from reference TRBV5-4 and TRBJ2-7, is ETGVTQSPTHLIKTRGQQVTLRCSSQSGHNTVSWYQQALGQGPQFIFQYYREEENGRGNFPPRFSGLQFPNYSSELNVNALELDDSALYLCASSLVAVDYEQYFGPGTRLTVT.

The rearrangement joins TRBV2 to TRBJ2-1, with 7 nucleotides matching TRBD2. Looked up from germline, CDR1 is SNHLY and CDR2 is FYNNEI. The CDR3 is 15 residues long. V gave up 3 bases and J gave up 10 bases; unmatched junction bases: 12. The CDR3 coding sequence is TGTGCCAGCAGTGAGCTGGCGGGAGTCCTTAAGGAGCAGTTCTTC. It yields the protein CASSELAGVLKEQFF.

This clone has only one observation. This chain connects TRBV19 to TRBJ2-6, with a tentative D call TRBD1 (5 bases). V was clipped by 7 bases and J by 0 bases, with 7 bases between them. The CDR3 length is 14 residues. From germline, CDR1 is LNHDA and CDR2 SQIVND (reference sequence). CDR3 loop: CASIQGSGANVLTF. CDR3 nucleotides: TGTGCCAGTATCCAGGGCTCTGGGGCCAACGTCCTGACTTTC.

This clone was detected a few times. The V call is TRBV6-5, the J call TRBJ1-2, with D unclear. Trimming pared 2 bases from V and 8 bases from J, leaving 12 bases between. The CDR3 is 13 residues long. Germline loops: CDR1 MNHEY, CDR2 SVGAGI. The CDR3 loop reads CASSYNFRGGYTF. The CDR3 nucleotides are TGTGCCAGCAGTTACAACTTTCGAGGAGGCTACACCTTC.

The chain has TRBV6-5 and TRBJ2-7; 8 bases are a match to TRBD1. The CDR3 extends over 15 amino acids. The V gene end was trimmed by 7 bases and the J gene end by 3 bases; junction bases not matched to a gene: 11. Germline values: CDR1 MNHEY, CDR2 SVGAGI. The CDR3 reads CASKRLGQVVYEQYF. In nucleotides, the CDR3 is TGTGCCAGCAAGAGACTGGGACAGGTCGTCTACGAGCAGTACTTC.

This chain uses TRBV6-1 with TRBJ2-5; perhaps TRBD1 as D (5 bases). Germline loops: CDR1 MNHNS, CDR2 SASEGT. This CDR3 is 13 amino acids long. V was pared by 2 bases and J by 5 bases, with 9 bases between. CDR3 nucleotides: TGTGCCAGCAGTGAATCAGGGTGGGAGACCCAGTACTTC. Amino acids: CASSESGWETQYF.

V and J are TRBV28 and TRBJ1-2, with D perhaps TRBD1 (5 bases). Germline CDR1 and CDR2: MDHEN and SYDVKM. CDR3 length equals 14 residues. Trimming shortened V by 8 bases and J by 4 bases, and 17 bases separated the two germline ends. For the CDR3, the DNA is TGTGCCAGCCGACCTCCCGGGACGGGCTATGGCTACACCTTC. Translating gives CASRPPGTGYGYTF.

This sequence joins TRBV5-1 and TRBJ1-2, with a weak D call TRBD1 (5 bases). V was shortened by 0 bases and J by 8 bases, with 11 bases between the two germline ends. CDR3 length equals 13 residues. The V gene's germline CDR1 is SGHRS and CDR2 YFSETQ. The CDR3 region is CASSLEGTWGYTF. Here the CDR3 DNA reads TGCGCCAGCAGCTTGGAGGGGACGTGGGGCTACACCTTC.

The CDR3 bases are TGTGCCAGCAGCCCGAGTCATGTCGTCCTGACTTTC. It translates to CASSPSHVVLTF. V gene TRBV11-3 combines with J gene TRBJ2-6; D call uncertain. The ends were cut back, 5 bases at V and 12 bases at J, with 11 bases in the middle. This CDR3 has 12 residues. The germline CDR1 and CDR2 sequences are SGHNT and YENEEA.